A single sample gave rise to the 28 T cell receptor beta chains below, sequenced in a study of blood T cell repertoires in COVID-19. Method: immunoSEQ multiplex PCR; TCRdb's copy keeps in-frame clones and lacks some. The sample carries around 200,000 clones, roughly 84% recorded once. The source material was peripheral blood. The receptors originated from a woman older than 75 with acute or convalescent COVID-19.

This clone was observed once. V and J are TRBV7-2 and TRBJ2-3; 9 bases match TRBD1. The CDR3 spans 18 residues. After removal of 5 bases from V and 0 bases from J, the junction contained 12 bases not matched to a gene. Looked up from germline, CDR1 is SGHTA and CDR2 is FQGNSA. The CDR3 loop is CASSLTGGWATSTDTQYF. In DNA form, the CDR3 reads TGTGCCAGCAGCCTAACAGGGGGCTGGGCTACTAGCACAGATACGCAGTATTTT. Based on the CDR3 plus reference TRBV7-2 and TRBJ2-3, the full variable domain is GAGVSQSPSNKVTEKGKDVELRCDPISGHTALYWYRQSLGQGLEFLIYFQGNSAPDKSGLPSDRFSAERTGGSVSTLTIQRTQQEDSAVYLCASSLTGGWATSTDTQYFGPGTRLTVL.

The count of this clone is one. J is TRBJ1-6 and V is TRBV7-2, with D unclear. The V end was cut by 5 bases, the J end by 10 bases, with 15 bases between. The V gene's germline CDR1 is SGHTA and CDR2 FQGNSA. The CDR3 contains 14 residues. The CDR3 nucleotides read TGTGCCAGCAGCGAACGGAGTGTCGGATCACCCCTCCACTTT. This gives the protein CASSERSVGSPLHF.

This clone showed up just a few times. The chain joins TRBV29-1 to TRBJ2-1; the D gene is possibly TRBD2 (5 bases). This CDR3 is 13 amino acids long. Germline values: CDR1 SQVTM, CDR2 ANQGSEA. The V end was cut by 4 bases, the J end by 6 bases, with 13 bases between. CDR3 in amino acids: CSVGLGDSNEQFF. CDR3 bases: TGCAGCGTTGGGCTCGGGGATTCCAATGAGCAGTTCTTC.

The gene calls are TRBV10-3 and TRBJ2-7, with a tentative D call TRBD2 (7 bases). Trimming removed 10 bases at V and 7 bases at J, with 17 bases between. The germline V gene encodes CDR1 ENHRY and CDR2 SYGVKD. This CDR3 is built from 12 residues. The CDR3 DNA reads as TGTGCCACGTTTTCGGGGGGCAGTGAGCAGTACTTC. This translates into CATFSGGSEQYF.

This clone was counted between two and nine times. V and J are TRBV7-6 and TRBJ1-4; D remains unclear. Deletions cut 1 base from V and 11 bases from J, with 20 bases between. From germline, CDR1 is SGHVS and CDR2 FNYEAQ. This CDR3 spans 16 amino acids. In DNA, the CDR3 is TGTGCCAGCAGCTTAGTGACTAGGGCAGCTCAAGGGAAACTGTTTTTT. This codes for CASSLVTRAAQGKLFF.

The gene calls are TRBV2 and TRBJ1-6; D uncertain. CDR3 length equals 14 residues. The germline gives CDR1 SNHLY, CDR2 FYNNEI. The germline V and J ends were trimmed by 2 bases and 5 bases, with 7 bases remaining between them. Here the CDR3 reads CASSEFTDNSPLHF. CDR3 coding DNA: TGTGCCAGCAGTGAATTCACAGATAATTCACCCCTCCACTTT.

The rearrangement joins TRBV4-1 to TRBJ1-2, with D tentatively TRBD1 (6 bases). Germline CDR1 reads MGHRA; CDR2 reads YSYEKL. Deletions cut 5 bases from V and 0 bases from J, with 16 bases between. The CDR3 loop spans 16 amino acids. The CDR3 here is CASSVGTLGANYGYTF. CDR3 DNA: TGCGCCAGCAGCGTCGGGACACTTGGAGCTAACTATGGCTACACCTTC.

The CDR3 is CASNWGDNSPLHF. The CDR3 DNA follows: TGTGCCAGCAACTGGGGGGACAATTCACCCCTCCACTTT. The chain carries TRBV12-3 or TRBV12-4 and TRBJ1-6; perhaps TRBD1 as D (5 bases). Trimming pared 7 bases from V and 7 bases from J, leaving 11 bases between. The CDR3 runs 13 residues.

This chain joins TRBV6-5 and TRBJ2-7; D remains ambiguous. There are 13 residues in the CDR3. The germline V and J ends were trimmed by 5 bases and 0 bases, with 8 bases remaining between them. Germline lookup yields CDR1 MNHEY and CDR2 SVGAGI. The CDR3, as DNA: TGTGCCAGCAGTCCCGGTAGCTCCTACGAGCAGTACTTC. Protein: CASSPGSSYEQYF.

The chain employs TRBV18 and TRBJ2-7, with D possibly being TRBD2 (6 bases). Trimming shortened V by 1 base and J by 5 bases, and 15 bases separated the two germline ends. Germline CDR1 reads KGHSH; CDR2 reads LQKENI. This CDR3 is built from 15 residues. The CDR3 region has the DNA TGTGCCAGCTCACCACTAGCGGCCCCATCCCACGAGCAGTACTTC. It encodes CASSPLAAPSHEQYF.

V usage is TRBV7-9 and J usage is TRBJ2-5, with D unresolved. CDR3 length equals 13 residues. Germline V gives CDR1 SEHNR, CDR2 FQNEAQ (reference sequence). With 0 bases removed from V and 4 bases from J, the gap between germline ends came to 6 bases. CDR3 nucleotides: TGTGCCAGCAGCTTAGCCGGGTTAGAGACCCAGTACTTC. Protein: CASSLAGLETQYF.

V and J are TRBV18 and TRBJ1-1; 8 bases are a match to TRBD1. The CDR3 sequence is 14 residues long. Germline V CDR1 and CDR2: KGHSH, LQKENI. The V and J ends lost 4 bases and 5 bases, in that order; junction bases with no gene match: 6. In DNA form, the CDR3 reads TGTGCCAGCTCACAGGCAGGGGGCAGGACTGAAGCTTTCTTT. This sequence encodes CASSQAGGRTEAFF.

V gene TRBV19 combines with J gene TRBJ1-2, with 8 bases matching TRBD1. Trimming at V came to 5 bases and at J to 8 bases, leaving 10 bases not matched to a gene. The germline CDR1 and CDR2 sequences are LNHDA and SQIVND (reference sequence). The CDR3 covers 14 residues. The CDR3 DNA follows: TGTGCCAGTAGTTGGGGTCGACAGGGGAGAGGCTACACCTTC. This codes for CASSWGRQGRGYTF.

This sequence joins TRBV18 and TRBJ2-7, with TRBD2 matching 12 bases. CDR3 size: 15 residues. Trimming took 3 bases from V and 6 from J; bases not matched to a gene: 6. CDR1 is KGHSH, CDR2 LQKENI, per germline. The CDR3 DNA is TGTGCCAGCTCACCTGGACTAGCGGGAAGGGGCGAGCAGTACTTC. Translation gives CASSPGLAGRGEQYF.

The chain carries TRBV11-2 and TRBJ1-2; TRBD1 aligns across 7 bases. V dropped 5 bases and J dropped 8; count of bases not matched to a gene: 11. The CDR3 extends over 14 amino acids. Germline V lookup: CDR1 SGHAT, CDR2 FQNNGV. This CDR3 is CASSLSTGRGGYTF. In DNA, the CDR3 is TGTGCCAGCAGCCTCTCGACAGGGCGTGGAGGCTACACCTTC.

The rearrangement links TRBV4-3 to TRBJ2-2; 14 bases fit TRBD2. Trimming took 5 bases from V and 6 from J; bases not matched to a gene: 11. CDR1 and CDR2 from the germline V gene are LGHNA and YSLEER. CDR3 size: 18 residues. The CDR3 DNA follows: TGCGCCAGCAGCAGACTAGCGGGAGGGCCCGGTACGGCCGGGGAGCTGTTTTTT. Its protein is CASSRLAGGPGTAGELFF.

The V and J genes are TRBV19 and TRBJ2-5, with a tentative D call TRBD2 (6 bases). The germline V gene encodes CDR1 LNHDA and CDR2 SQIVND (reference sequence). Trimming pared 6 bases from V and 1 base from J, leaving 15 bases between. The CDR3 is 15 residues long. The CDR3 is CASRLRRGFQETQYF. Here the CDR3 DNA reads TGTGCCAGTAGGCTCCGACGGGGGTTCCAAGAGACCCAGTACTTC.

The count of this clone is one. This chain connects TRBV2 to TRBJ1-1; possibly TRBD1 for D (6 bases). The V gene's germline CDR1 is SNHLY and CDR2 FYNNEI. CDR3 size: 12 residues. Trimming took 7 bases from V and 5 from J, leaving 11 bases between them. In DNA form, the CDR3 reads TGTGCCAGCACTACAGGGTGGACTGAAGCTTTCTTT. This gives the protein CASTTGWTEAFF. Variable domain in full (rest from reference TRBV2 and TRBJ1-1): EPEVTQTPSHQVTQMGQEVILRCVPISNHLYFYWYRQILGQKVEFLVSFYNNEISEKSEIFDDQFSVERPDGSNFTLKIRSTKLEDSAMYFCASTTGWTEAFFGQGTRLTVV.

This clone is labeled medium-sized. This chain uses TRBV27 with TRBJ2-1; the D gene is possibly TRBD1 (6 bases). The V end lost 6 bases, the J end lost 0 bases, and 12 bases lay between the germline ends. Germline V gene sequence: CDR1 MNHEY, CDR2 SMNVEV (reference sequence). The CDR3 has 15 residues. The DNA of the CDR3 is TGTGCCAGCAGCGAAACAGGGCCCTCCTACAATGAGCAGTTCTTC. Its translation: CASSETGPSYNEQFF.

The chain recombines TRBV7-8 with TRBJ1-5, with TRBD1 matching 7 bases. From germline, CDR1 is SGHVS and CDR2 FQNEAQ. J was trimmed by 3 bases and V by 5 bases; bases with no gene match: 7. The CDR3 spans 15 residues. CDR3 DNA: TGTGCCAGCAGCCGATCAGGGGGTTACAATCAGCCCCAGCATTTT. It yields the protein CASSRSGGYNQPQHF.

This chain connects TRBV9 to TRBJ2-1; TRBD2 agrees at 13 bases. There are 18 residues in the CDR3. Per germline, CDR1 SGDLS and CDR2 YYNGEE. J lost 3 bases, V lost 4 bases, and 10 bases had no gene match. Here the CDR3 DNA reads TGTGCCAGCAGCTCCCGACCCGGACTAGCGGGAGTCTACAATGAGCAGTTCTTC. This sequence encodes CASSSRPGLAGVYNEQFF. Complete variable domain (other parts from reference TRBV9 and TRBJ2-1): DSGVTQTPKHLITATGQRVTLRCSPRSGDLSVYWYQQSLDQGLQFLIQYYNGEERAKGNILERFSAQQFPDLHSELNLSSLELGDSALYFCASSSRPGLAGVYNEQFFGPGTRLTVL.

This clone showed up just once. The chain carries TRBV12-3 or TRBV12-4 and TRBJ2-1; D might be TRBD2 (6 bases). The V end was cut by 3 bases, the J end by 12 bases, with 12 bases between. The CDR3 runs to 12 residues. CDR3 DNA: TGTGCCAGCAGTTTTAGGAGGGGTGGGCAGTTCTTC. Translation: CASSFRRGGQFF.

DNA of the CDR3: TGCGCCAGCAGCCAAGATTACCTCGGCTCTGGAAACACCATATATTTT. Translating it yields CASSQDYLGSGNTIYF. The rearrangement joins TRBV4-3 to TRBJ1-3; unclear D gene. V was clipped by 0 bases and J by 0 bases, with 9 bases between them. This CDR3 has 16 amino acids. Germline CDR1 reads LGHNA; CDR2 reads YSLEER.

The chain uses TRBV7-2 and TRBJ2-3, with 9 positions matching TRBD1. The length of the CDR3 is 14 residues. V lost 5 bases to trimming and J lost 4 bases; unmatched junction nucleotides: 4. Germline V gives CDR1 SGHTA, CDR2 FQGNSA. This CDR3 is CASSPGQGPDTQYF. CDR3 bases: TGTGCCAGCAGCCCAGGACAGGGGCCAGATACGCAGTATTTT.

This clone was counted only a few times. The gene calls are TRBV6-5 and TRBJ2-6; 7 bases are shared with TRBD1. Germline CDR1 reads MNHEY; CDR2 reads SVGAGI. J was trimmed by 0 bases and V by 4 bases; bases with no gene match: 3. The CDR3 sequence is 16 residues long. The CDR3 bases are TGTGCCAGCAGTTCGGGACAGATCTCTGGGGCCAACGTCCTGACTTTC. Amino acids: CASSSGQISGANVLTF.

Only a few counts were recorded for this clone. CDR3 sequence (DNA): TGTGCCAGCAGTCCCAGATTACAGGGGACCGGGGACACCGGGGAGCTGTTTTTT. Its protein product is CASSPRLQGTGDTGELFF. This rearrangement joins TRBV6-6 to TRBJ2-2; the match to TRBD1 covers 7 bases. This CDR3 is 18 amino acids long. J gave up 3 bases and V 5 bases, and 15 bases lay outside the gene matches. Germline CDR1 MNHNY, CDR2 SVGAGI (reference sequence).

V usage is TRBV4-3 and J usage is TRBJ2-5; the match to TRBD1 covers 7 bases. Germline CDR1 LGHNA, CDR2 YSLEER. The V segment lost 4 bases and the J segment 5 bases; nucleotides outside the gene matches: 10. This CDR3 spans 15 amino acids. CDR3 residues: CASSRVGGAWETQYF. The CDR3 DNA reads as TGCGCCAGCAGCCGGGTAGGGGGCGCTTGGGAGACCCAGTACTTC.

The chain couples TRBV2 to TRBJ1-2; TRBD1 might be the D (5 bases). CDR1 and CDR2 (germline): SNHLY, FYNNEI. This CDR3 comprises 13 residues. V lost 11 bases and J lost 8, with 21 bases in between. The CDR3 reads CAAKGQGLMGYTF. CDR3 bases: TGTGCCGCCAAGGGTCAGGGTCTTATGGGCTACACCTTC.